This TCR beta chain appears in the sequencing data of a study of vaccination and CD4 T cells after COVID-19. Background on the study: PCR on nasal swabs identified SARS-CoV-2 in convalescent patients, of whom fewer than 10 were mild and one severe. With a range of 35 to 161, the median interval from diagnosis to drawing post-COVID samples was about 100 days.

Indicated treatment: roughly 11-day PBMC culture with coronavirus spike peptide pools or control peptides (ViraFEST assay). Trimming stripped 8 bases from V and 2 bases from J, with 18 bases between. Looked up from germline, CDR1 is MNHNS and CDR2 is SASEGT. The CDR3 loop spans 15 amino acids. Comment on this clonotype: The antigen is not known.

Oncomine TCR Beta short-read sequencing was applied to DNA from cultured CD4+ T cells. Once CD4+ T cells had been cultured, genomic DNA was extracted from them. A single record per CDR3 protein comes from TCRdb applying MiXCR to the PCR reads. The table records around 12,000 distinct CDR3 sequences, 77% of them present only once. The TCR was taken from a human donor who had recovered from COVID-19. The rearrangement uses TRBV6-1 and TRBJ1-2; TRBD1 is a possible D gene (5 bases). Specimen: CD4+ T cells from blood, cultured in vitro. In DNA, the CDR3 is TGTGCCAGCGGGTCTCAGGGTAGGACCAACTATGGCTACACCTTC. Its translation: CASGSQGRTNYGYTF.